The 20 T cell receptor beta chains reported below all come from one sample, sequenced in a study of T cells in Graves' hyperthyroidism and ophthalmopathy. TCR beta CDR3 regions were amplified from RNA. Carried out on the TCR CDR3, a first-round RT-PCR used the HTBI primer set. TCRdb re-derived calls from the multiplex PCR reads in MiXCR, one entry per CDR3 protein. The sample has fewer than 400,000 distinct CDR3 sequences, just under 25% seen once; the top ten hold more than 60%. Input material: blood. The receptors here all came from a man between 50 and 59 years old with Graves' hyperthyroidism.

This clonotype was recorded a few times. This chain connects TRBV11-3 to TRBJ2-7; tentatively, D is TRBD1 or TRBD2 (5 bases each). Trimming left V 5 bases short and J 3 bases short, with 20 bases between. This CDR3 is built from 16 residues. Germline V gene lookup returns CDR1 SGHNT and CDR2 YENEEA. CDR3: CASSRGAGLFRYEQYF. CDR3 DNA: TGTGCCAGCAGCCGAGGGGCAGGCCTTTTTCGCTACGAGCAGTACTTC. Full variable domain (missing parts from reference TRBV11-3 and TRBJ2-7): EAGVVQSPRYKIIEKKQPVAFWCNPISGHNTLYWYLQNLGQGPELLIRYENEEAVDDSQLPKDRFSAERLKGVDSTLKIQPAELGDSAVYLCASSRGAGLFRYEQYFGPGTRLTVT.

V is TRBV6-2 or TRBV6-3 and J is TRBJ2-2; 9 bases align to TRBD1. This CDR3 has 17 amino acids. Germline V gene data show CDR1 as MNHEY and CDR2 as SVGEGT. V lost 7 bases to trimming and J lost 1 base; unmatched junction nucleotides: 10. DNA for the CDR3: TGTGCCAGCATCGACGTACCGGGACAGGGGAACACCGGGGAGCTGTTTTTT. It yields the protein CASIDVPGQGNTGELFF.

There are a few counts of this clonotype. This sequence joins TRBV7-3 and TRBJ1-5, with D unclear. V lost 0 bases, J lost 7 bases, and 7 bases lay in between. Germline loops: CDR1 SGHTA, CDR2 FQGTGA. CDR3 size: 13 residues. The CDR3 sequence is CASSLTPGQPQHF. The CDR3 region has the DNA TGTGCCAGCAGCTTAACTCCGGGACAGCCCCAGCATTTT.

Comment on this clonotype: Without the conserved terminal phenylalanine or tryptophan, this CDR3 likely stems from a read error. The chain has TRBV6-1 and TRBJ2-7, with D hard to call. Germline CDR1 is MNHNS and CDR2 is SASEGT. The CDR3 is made up of 12 amino acids. V was cut by 6 bases and J by 2 bases, with 8 bases left in between. The CDR3 nucleotides read TGTGCCAGCAGCCCAAAACCCTACGAGCAGTACCTC. Its protein is CASSPKPYEQYL.

The rearrangement joins TRBV5-1 to TRBJ2-3; 7 nucleotides match TRBD2. Losses at the gene ends were 4 bases for V and 3 bases for J; bases not matched to a gene: 5. The CDR3 runs 14 residues. Per germline, CDR1 SGHRS and CDR2 YFSETQ. CDR3 DNA: TGCGCCAGCAGCGGGGGGGTAGGAACAGATACGCAGTATTTT. Its protein product is CASSGGVGTDTQYF. Using reference TRBV5-1 and TRBJ2-3 for the parts outside the CDR3, the full variable domain is KAGVTQTPRYLIKTRGQQVTLSCSPISGHRSVSWYQQTPGQGLQFLFEYFSETQRNKGNFPGRFSGRQFSNSRSEMNVSTLELGDSALYLCASSGGVGTDTQYFGPGTRLTVL.

The CDR3 nucleotides read TGTGCCAGCAGCGGGATTTATAGCAATCAGCCCCAGCATTTT. This sequence encodes CASSGIYSNQPQHF. The V gene is TRBV25-1, the J gene TRBJ1-5; no clear D gene. This CDR3 is built from 14 residues. V was shortened by 6 bases and J by 0 bases, with 9 bases between the two germline ends. Germline assignment: CDR1 MGHDK and CDR2 SYGVNS. Looking up the rest from reference TRBV25-1 and TRBJ1-5 gives the full variable domain: EADIYQTPRYLVIGTGKKITLECSQTMGHDKMYWYQQDPGMELHLIHYSYGVNSTEKGDLSSESTVSRIRTEHFPLTLESARPSHTSQYLCASSGIYSNQPQHFGDGTRLSIL.

This clonotype was recorded many times. The chain employs TRBV7-9 and TRBJ2-5; D is undetermined. V was trimmed by 2 bases and J by 1 base, leaving 8 bases between them. Per germline, CDR1 SEHNR and CDR2 FQNEAQ (reference sequence). This CDR3 contains 14 residues. The CDR3 DNA is TGTGCCAGCAGCTTAAACGACGGCCAAGAGACCCAGTACTTC. Translated: CASSLNDGQETQYF.

V is TRBV28 and J is TRBJ2-4; 10 positions match TRBD2. CDR1 is MDHEN and CDR2 is SYDVKM in the germline V gene. The ends lost 3 bases at V and 5 bases at J; junction bases unmatched: 1. CDR3 length equals 14 residues. CDR3 protein: CASSFGLAENIQYF. The CDR3 region has the DNA TGTGCCAGCAGTTTTGGACTAGCGGAAAACATTCAGTACTTC.

The chain is built from TRBV4-1 and TRBJ1-1; 9 bases are a match to TRBD1. J gave up 7 bases and V 0 bases, and 6 bases lay outside the gene matches. This CDR3 region has 15 residues. In germline, CDR1 is MGHRA, CDR2 YSYEKL. The CDR3 protein is CASSQEGQGRREAFF. The CDR3 DNA reads TGCGCCAGCAGCCAAGAAGGACAGGGGCGACGTGAAGCTTTCTTT.

The table lists this clonotype with many counts. This chain's CDR3 is CASRRASGRTGELFF. As DNA, the CDR3 is TGTGCCAGCAGACGGGCCAGCGGGAGGACCGGGGAGCTGTTTTTT. V gene TRBV28 combines with J gene TRBJ2-2; 9 positions match TRBD2. Trimming cost V 6 bases and J 5 bases; bases outside gene matches: 7. This CDR3 contains 15 residues. Germline V gives CDR1 MDHEN, CDR2 SYDVKM.

This clonotype occurred many times. The chain recombines TRBV27 with TRBJ2-1; either TRBD1 or TRBD2 may supply D (6 bases each). This CDR3 is built from 15 residues. With 8 bases removed from V and 4 bases from J, the gap between germline ends came to 18 bases. Germline CDR1 MNHEY, CDR2 SMNVEV (reference sequence). CDR3: CASSWAGTTYNEQFF. Here the CDR3 DNA reads TGTGCCAGCTCGTGGGCGGGGACAACGTACAATGAGCAGTTCTTC.

V usage is TRBV9 and J usage is TRBJ1-1; 11 bases are shared with TRBD1. The CDR3 covers 16 residues. Trimming took 4 bases from V and 4 from J; bases not matched to a gene: 9. CDR1 is SGDLS and CDR2 is YYNGEE in the germline V gene. CDR3 amino acids: CASSFRPDRGLTEAFF. CDR3 bases: TGTGCCAGCAGCTTCAGACCGGACAGGGGGCTCACTGAAGCTTTCTTT.

This clonotype was seen many times. The rearrangement joins TRBV12-3 or TRBV12-4 to TRBJ2-1; 7 bases are a match to TRBD2. This CDR3 is 15 amino acids long. V was clipped by 2 bases and J by 7 bases; unmatched bases: 8. This chain's CDR3 is CASSLTSASGNEQFF. The CDR3 region has the DNA TGTGCCAGCAGTTTAACTAGCGCAAGTGGGAATGAGCAGTTCTTC.

The chain couples TRBV28 to TRBJ2-2; D may be TRBD1 (8 bases). V was trimmed by 5 bases and J by 4 bases, leaving 14 bases between them. The CDR3 runs to 15 residues. Germline loops: CDR1 MDHEN, CDR2 SYDVKM. The DNA of the CDR3 is TGTGCCAGCAGTGCCTACAGGGGGGGCACCGGGGAGCTGTTTTTT. Its translation: CASSAYRGGTGELFF. Full variable domain (remainder filled in from reference TRBV28 and TRBJ2-2): DVKVTQSSRYLVKRTGEKVFLECVQDMDHENMFWYRQDPGLGLRLIYFSYDVKMKEKGDIPEGYSVSREKKERFSLILESASTNQTSMYLCASSAYRGGTGELFFGEGSRLTVL.

The table lists this clonotype with many counts. The chain joins TRBV7-8 to TRBJ1-5; tentative D call: TRBD1 (5 bases). This CDR3 is 16 amino acids long. Trimming removed 5 bases from V and 5 bases from J, with 19 bases in between. Germline assignment: CDR1 SGHVS and CDR2 FQNEAQ. The CDR3 loop is CASSPSRGLGDQPQHF. In DNA, the CDR3 is TGTGCCAGCAGCCCATCTCGGGGATTAGGGGATCAGCCCCAGCATTTT. The complete variable domain, with remaining parts taken from reference TRBV7-8 and TRBJ1-5, reads GAGVSQSPRYKVAKRGQDVALRCDPISGHVSLFWYQQALGQGPEFLTYFQNEAQLDKSGLPSDRFFAERPEGSVSTLKIQRTQQEDSAVYLCASSPSRGLGDQPQHFGDGTRLSIL.

This clonotype was counted only a few times. V usage is TRBV5-1 and J usage is TRBJ2-3, with D perhaps matching TRBD1 (7 bases). Germline CDR1 reads SGHRS; CDR2 reads YFSETQ. V lost 4 bases to trimming and J lost 4 bases, with 16 bases between them. The CDR3 extends over 15 amino acids. The CDR3 coding sequence is TGCGCCAGCAGCAAGGACAGGAGGGGCCCAGATACGCAGTATTTT. It codes for CASSKDRRGPDTQYF.

In its sample, this clonotype was seen a few times. The rearrangement uses TRBV6-2 or TRBV6-3 and TRBJ1-1, with D possibly being TRBD1 (5 bases). Trimming took off 2 bases at V and 7 bases at J, with 8 bases between the two ends. The CDR3 covers 12 residues. CDR1 is MNHEY, CDR2 SVGEGT, per germline. CDR3 loop: CASSYGGSEAFF. The CDR3 DNA is TGTGCCAGCAGTTACGGGGGGAGTGAAGCTTTCTTT.

In its sample, this clonotype was seen many times. The chain links TRBV5-1 to TRBJ2-1; possible D gene TRBD2, 6 bases. Trimming removed 4 bases at V and 0 bases at J, with 14 bases between. This CDR3 region has 16 residues. The germline gives CDR1 SGHRS, CDR2 YFSETQ. The CDR3 coding sequence is TGCGCCAGCAGCCATAGCGGATCCCCCTCCTACAATGAGCAGTTCTTC. Translating gives CASSHSGSPSYNEQFF. Using reference TRBV5-1 and TRBJ2-1 for the parts outside the CDR3, the full variable domain is KAGVTQTPRYLIKTRGQQVTLSCSPISGHRSVSWYQQTPGQGLQFLFEYFSETQRNKGNFPGRFSGRQFSNSRSEMNVSTLELGDSALYLCASSHSGSPSYNEQFFGPGTRLTVL.

The gene calls are TRBV6-1 and TRBJ2-2; D may correspond to TRBD1 or TRBD2 (5 bases each). The germline V gene has CDR1 MNHNS and CDR2 SASEGT. V was pared by 5 bases and J by 2 bases, with 12 bases between. The CDR3 spans 15 residues. The CDR3 loop reads CASSLLGPNTGELFF. The CDR3, as DNA: TGTGCCAGCAGTCTTTTGGGACCAAACACCGGGGAGCTGTTTTTT.

Of note for this clonotype: One junction end does not reproduce the germline sequence, and a read error may be involved. The chain links TRBV28 to TRBJ1-1; no reliable D call. Per the germline V gene, CDR1 is MDHEN and CDR2 is SYDVKM. The CDR3 covers 11 residues. The CDR3 region has the DNA TGTGCCGGCAGTTTTTGGGGTGGAGGTTTCTTT. Protein sequence: CAGSFWGGGFF. The variable domain in full, completed from reference TRBV28 and TRBJ1-1, reads DVKVTQSSRYLVKRTGEKVFLECVQDMDHENMFWYRQDPGLGLRLIYFSYDVKMKEKGDIPEGYSVSREKKERFSLILESASTNQTSMYLCAGSFWGGGFFGQGTRLTVV.